The rows below give T cell receptor beta chains drawn from one sample of a study of T cell responses to AZD1222 COVID-19 vaccine. This table comes from immunoSEQ multiplex PCR, and its TCRdb copy is limited to in-frame clones, with some not included. The sample records some 100,000 clones, approximately 88% being singletons. The sample was peripheral blood, taken on day 0 of AZD1222 vaccination. All receptors come from an adult in good health. Both conserved end residues are part of each CDR3. The order of the fields is clone size, V gene, J gene, D gene, CDR3 protein, CDR3 DNA. A D gene is named only where the DNA matches it firmly. Clone size appears in some rows only: once, few, many, or a class for an expanded clone.

size: NA
V: TRBV6-5
J: TRBJ2-1
D: NA
CDR3: CASRALGGQFF
DNA: TGTGCCAGCAGGGCCCTCGGGGGGCAGTTCTTC

size: NA
V: TRBV6-5
J: TRBJ1-4
D: NA
CDR3: CASKSTNEKLFF
DNA: TGTGCCAGCAAGTCAACTAATGAAAAACTGTTTTTT

size: NA
V: TRBV27
J: TRBJ1-1
D: NA
CDR3: CASSLGGGTEAFF
DNA: TGTGCCAGCAGCCTCGGGGGCGGCACTGAAGCTTTCTTT

size: NA
V: TRBV7-9
J: TRBJ1-2
D: NA
CDR3: CASSLTGNGYTF
DNA: TGTGCCAGCAGCTTAACGGGAAATGGCTACACCTTC

size: NA
V: TRBV28
J: TRBJ2-2
D: TRBD2
CDR3: CASSPWTSGSGELFF
DNA: TGTGCCAGCAGTCCCTGGACTAGCGGTTCCGGGGAGCTGTTTTTT

size: NA
V: TRBV5-6
J: TRBJ2-7
D: NA
CDR3: CASSFGGLPRNEQYF
DNA: TGTGCCAGCAGTTTTGGGGGACTCCCGAGGAACGAGCAGTACTTC

size: NA
V: TRBV28
J: TRBJ2-7
D: NA
CDR3: CASSFAMGSNYEQYF
DNA: TGTGCCAGCAGTTTCGCCATGGGCAGCAACTACGAGCAGTACTTC

size: NA
V: TRBV5-6
J: TRBJ2-7
D: TRBD1
CDR3: CASSWGTGSSYEQYF
DNA: TGTGCCAGCAGCTGGGGGACAGGGAGCTCCTACGAGCAGTACTTC

size: NA
V: TRBV11-1
J: TRBJ1-3
D: NA
CDR3: CASSFTATSAGNTIYF
DNA: TGTGCCAGCAGCTTCACAGCCACCTCCGCTGGAAACACCATATATTTT

size: NA
V: TRBV6-5
J: TRBJ1-2
D: NA
CDR3: CASSYSGTQGGYGYTF
DNA: TGTGCCAGCAGTTACTCGGGGACCCAAGGCGGCTATGGCTACACCTTC

size: NA
V: TRBV19
J: TRBJ2-2
D: NA
CDR3: CASIASNTGELFF
DNA: TGTGCCAGTATTGCTAGCAACACCGGGGAGCTGTTTTTT

size: NA
V: TRBV5-4
J: TRBJ2-3
D: NA
CDR3: CASSPTAGRGSTDTQYF
DNA: TGTGCCAGCAGCCCAACCGCAGGACGGGGTAGCACAGATACGCAGTATTTT

size: NA
V: TRBV19
J: TRBJ2-3
D: NA
CDR3: CASSIVTSPGTGTQYF
DNA: TGTGCCAGTAGTATAGTAACCAGCCCGGGCACAGGGACGCAGTATTTT

size: NA
V: TRBV6-6
J: TRBJ2-3
D: TRBD1
CDR3: CASSKRQGMGDTQYF
DNA: TGTGCCAGCAGTAAACGACAGGGAATGGGGGATACGCAGTATTTT

size: NA
V: TRBV19
J: TRBJ2-7
D: TRBD1
CDR3: CASSTPQGWREQYF
DNA: TGTGCCAGTAGTACCCCACAGGGGTGGAGGGAGCAGTACTTC

size: NA
V: TRBV10-2
J: TRBJ2-4
D: NA
CDR3: CASGVKGAKNIQYF
DNA: TGCGCCAGCGGGGTGAAGGGGGCCAAAAACATTCAGTACTTC

size: once
V: TRBV28
J: TRBJ2-3
D: NA
CDR3: CASSSRITPDTQYF
DNA: TGTGCCAGCAGTTCACGAATTACCCCGGATACGCAGTATTTT

size: NA
V: TRBV10-3
J: TRBJ1-1
D: NA
CDR3: CAISDGPVTEAFF
DNA: TGTGCCATCAGTGATGGACCTGTCACTGAAGCTTTCTTT

size: NA
V: TRBV5-4
J: TRBJ1-3
D: NA
CDR3: CASSPGRRNTIYF
DNA: TGTGCCAGCAGCCCCGGACGGAGAAACACCATATATTTT

size: NA
V: TRBV10-1
J: TRBJ2-1
D: NA
CDR3: CASSPAGGSYNEQFF
DNA: TGCGCCAGCAGCCCCGCAGGAGGCTCCTACAATGAGCAGTTCTTC

size: NA
V: TRBV7-8
J: TRBJ2-5
D: NA
CDR3: CASSRDSFGETQYF
DNA: TGTGCCAGCAGCAGGGACTCCTTCGGGGAGACCCAGTACTTC

size: NA
V: TRBV21-1
J: TRBJ2-2
D: NA
CDR3: CASIWRWGTPGSCFF
DNA: NA

size: NA
V: TRBV29-1
J: TRBJ2-5
D: TRBD2
CDR3: CSCRGSGGETQYF
DNA: TGCAGCTGTCGCGGGAGTGGAGGAGAGACCCAGTACTTC

size: NA
V: TRBV28
J: TRBJ1-1
D: TRBD1
CDR3: CASSLLSLHRGRNTEAFF
DNA: TGTGCCAGCAGTTTATTATCCCTCCACAGGGGGCGGAACACTGAAGCTTTCTTT

size: NA
V: TRBV28
J: TRBJ1-5
D: NA
CDR3: CASSLRNQPQHF
DNA: TGTGCCAGCAGTTTACGCAATCAGCCCCAGCATTTT

size: NA
V: TRBV7-9
J: TRBJ1-4
D: NA
CDR3: CAIGRRGATNEKLFF
DNA: TGTGCCATCGGTCGGCGGGGTGCAACTAATGAAAAACTGTTTTTT

size: NA
V: TRBV6-5
J: TRBJ1-1
D: NA
CDR3: CASSYSGKGVTEAFF
DNA: TGTGCCAGCAGTTACTCGGGGAAAGGGGTCACTGAAGCTTTCTTT

size: NA
V: TRBV28
J: TRBJ2-3
D: NA
CDR3: CASPPPPRQANPSTDTQYF
DNA: TGTGCCAGCCCCCCCCCGCCCCGACAGGCAAATCCTAGCACAGATACGCAGTATTTT